The 10 T cell receptor beta chains given below trace back to one sample, sequenced in a study of T cell changes during pregnancy in multiple sclerosis. Libraries were prepared by immunoSEQ multiplex PCR; TCRdb keeps only in-frame clonotypes and omits some of them. This sample has around 34,000 clones; about nine tenths occur once, and the top ten carry approximately 11%. The sequences come from CD8+ T cells from peripheral blood mononuclear cells, collected before pregnancy. The receptors originated from a female donor with multiple sclerosis, enrolled in a pregnancy study.

The chain carries TRBV5-4 and TRBJ1-3, with D maybe TRBD1 (5 bases). The CDR3 is 16 residues long. Trimming left V 1 base short and J 0 bases short, with 11 bases between. CDR1 SGHNT and CDR2 YYREEE come from the germline V gene (reference sequence). CDR3 loop: CASSLQGLGSGNTIYF. CDR3 bases: TGTGCCAGCAGCTTGCAGGGACTGGGCTCTGGAAACACCATATATTTT.

The chain links TRBV6-5 to TRBJ2-7; 10 bases map to TRBD2. In germline, CDR1 is MNHEY, CDR2 SVGAGI. CDR3 size: 16 residues. The V segment lost 0 bases and the J segment 0 bases; nucleotides outside the gene matches: 2. CDR3 nucleotides: TGTGCCAGCAGTTACTCGTTAGCGGGAGGCTCCTACGAGCAGTACTTC. This codes for CASSYSLAGGSYEQYF.

The chain is built from TRBV25-1 and TRBJ1-5; 7 bases agree with TRBD1. There are 13 residues in the CDR3. With 4 bases clipped from V and 7 bases from J, the junction kept 4 bases outside the gene matches. Germline CDR1 MGHDK, CDR2 SYGVNS. The chain's CDR3 is CASSGTGEQPQHF. The CDR3 bases are TGTGCCAGCAGTGGTACAGGGGAACAGCCCCAGCATTTT.

V usage is TRBV2 and J usage is TRBJ2-1; 11 bases line up with TRBD2. Germline values: CDR1 SNHLY, CDR2 FYNNEI. The CDR3 is 18 residues long. V trimming: 5 bases; J trimming: 7 bases; junction bases outside the gene matches: 16. The CDR3 DNA reads TGTGCCAGCAGTCAAAGGCCCCGACTAGCGGGATTGCCGAATGAGCAGTTCTTC. This codes for CASSQRPRLAGLPNEQFF. Variable domain in full (rest from reference TRBV2 and TRBJ2-1): EPEVTQTPSHQVTQMGQEVILRCVPISNHLYFYWYRQILGQKVEFLVSFYNNEISEKSEIFDDQFSVERPDGSNFTLKIRSTKLEDSAMYFCASSQRPRLAGLPNEQFFGPGTRLTVL.

J is TRBJ2-1 and V is TRBV2; 7 bases match TRBD1. The CDR3 runs to 13 residues. The junction had 3 bases not matched to a gene; V was cut back by 8 bases and J by 2 bases. Germline lookup yields CDR1 SNHLY and CDR2 FYNNEI. The CDR3 DNA sequence: TGTGCCAGCTCCGGGACAGCCTACAATGAGCAGTTCTTC. It is translated as CASSGTAYNEQFF. Using reference TRBV2 and TRBJ2-1 for the parts outside the CDR3, the full variable domain is EPEVTQTPSHQVTQMGQEVILRCVPISNHLYFYWYRQILGQKVEFLVSFYNNEISEKSEIFDDQFSVERPDGSNFTLKIRSTKLEDSAMYFCASSGTAYNEQFFGPGTRLTVL.

As to this clone: The junction departs from the called germline gene at one end, perhaps through a read error. This chain joins TRBV9 and TRBJ1-2, with TRBD1 matching 9 bases. The CDR3 runs to 14 residues. The germline gives CDR1 SGDLS, CDR2 YYNGEE. CDR3 residues: CASSAPTGGDGYTF. The CDR3 DNA follows: TGTGCGAGCAGCGCCCCTACAGGGGGCGATGGCTACACCTTC.

In DNA, the CDR3 is TGTGCCATCAGTGAGCCTAATCTGCGGGACAGGGGGGACGAGCAGTACTTC. Its protein is CAISEPNLRDRGDEQYF. The V call is TRBV10-3, the J call TRBJ2-7, with 11 bases fitting TRBD1. The CDR3 loop spans 17 amino acids. CDR1 and CDR2 (germline): ENHRY, SYGVKD. Trimming at V came to 2 bases and at J to 5 bases, leaving 11 bases not matched to a gene.

The chain employs TRBV9 and TRBJ2-5, with 10 bases aligning to TRBD2. This CDR3 has 16 amino acids. V was clipped by 1 base and J by 3 bases; unmatched bases: 6. From germline, CDR1 is SGDLS and CDR2 YYNGEE. DNA of the CDR3: TGTGCCAGCAGCGTAATGGCTAGCGGGGGTGAAGAGACCCAGTACTTC. Translated: CASSVMASGGEETQYF.

The chain combines TRBV5-5 with TRBJ1-1, with D possibly matching TRBD1 (6 bases). The V gene's germline CDR1 is SGHKS and CDR2 YYEKEE (reference sequence). Trimming removed 1 base from V and 7 bases from J, with 14 bases in between. The CDR3 contains 14 residues. The CDR3 protein is CASSLTGQWIEAFF. Written as DNA, the CDR3 is TGTGCCAGCAGCTTGACCGGACAGTGGATTGAAGCTTTCTTT.

J is TRBJ2-1 and V is TRBV4-1; 8 nucleotides line up with TRBD1. This CDR3 has 14 amino acids. With V trimmed by 3 bases and J by 8 bases, 6 bases remained unmatched. Per the germline V gene, CDR1 is MGHRA and CDR2 is YSYEKL. This chain's CDR3 is CASSHSTGDDEQFF. CDR3 DNA sequence: TGCGCCAGCAGCCATTCGACAGGGGATGATGAGCAGTTCTTC.